The clone carrying this T cell receptor (beta chain) was seen at least ten times. Its specificity is unknown. A quantitative 5'-RACE method, one with molecular barcodes, was used to make TCR beta libraries. TCRdb independently ran MiXCR on the 5' RACE reads; one entry per CDR3 protein. Among about 220,000 distinct CDR3 sequences listed, approximately 7.3% were seen once. This specimen comes from a study of CD8 T cells in ankylosing spondylitis. V was clipped by 6 bases and J by 1 base; unmatched bases: 6. Germline V gene sequence: CDR1 SNHLY, CDR2 FYNNEI. This CDR3 contains 17 residues. Study-wide results and limits: Seemingly distinctive of ankylosing spondylitis blood was a TCR beta motif formed by eight highly homologous variants. Certain motif variants had earlier been reported in reactive arthritis synovial fluid and blood. From matched ankylosing spondylitis synovial fluid, disease-linked clones were reportedly recovered at significantly enriched levels.

This chain links TRBV2 with TRBJ2-4; 13 bases are a match to TRBD2. This TCR was recovered from a male donor with ankylosing spondylitis. Sample: blood, either unsorted or a sorted T cell fraction (not recorded which). In DNA form, the CDR3 reads TGTGCCAGCAGACTAGCGGGAGGGCCGGTGGCCAAAAACATTCAGTACTTC. It is translated as CASRLAGGPVAKNIQYF.